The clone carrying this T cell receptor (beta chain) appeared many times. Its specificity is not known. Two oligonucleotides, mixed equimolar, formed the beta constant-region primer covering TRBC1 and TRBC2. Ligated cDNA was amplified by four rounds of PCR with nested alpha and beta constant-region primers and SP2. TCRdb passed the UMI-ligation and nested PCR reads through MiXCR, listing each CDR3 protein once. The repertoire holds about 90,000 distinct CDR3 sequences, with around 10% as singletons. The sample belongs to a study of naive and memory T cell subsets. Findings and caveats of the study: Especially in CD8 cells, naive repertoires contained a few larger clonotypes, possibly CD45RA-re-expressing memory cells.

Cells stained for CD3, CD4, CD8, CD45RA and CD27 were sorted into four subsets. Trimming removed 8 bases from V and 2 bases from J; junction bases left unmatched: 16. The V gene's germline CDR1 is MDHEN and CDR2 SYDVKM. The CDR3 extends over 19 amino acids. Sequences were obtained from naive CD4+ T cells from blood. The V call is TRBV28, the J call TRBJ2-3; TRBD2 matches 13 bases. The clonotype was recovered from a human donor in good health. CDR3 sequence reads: CASRWSGLAGRWNTDTQYF. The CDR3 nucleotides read TGTGCCAGCCGCTGGTCGGGACTAGCGGGGCGGTGGAACACAGATACGCAGTATTTT.